One and the same sample provided the 20 T cell receptor beta chains below, sequenced in a study of T-cell reconstitution after alpha-beta-depleted transplantation in children. Researchers prepared the TCRbeta library using unique molecular identifiers, the study reports. TCRdb re-derived calls from the PCR reads in MiXCR, one entry per CDR3 protein. The sample comprises about 91,000 distinct CDR3 sequences, approximately 8.4% of which are singletons, and 5.5% to 8% rests with the top ten. The sequenced sample was PBMCs from the stem cell graft donor, obtained from the stem cell graft. The receptor set was obtained from a human donor who donated a stem cell graft to a child with congenital amegakaryocytic thrombocytopenia.

This clonotype was seen ten or more times. This chain links TRBV5-1 with TRBJ1-1; no clear D gene. Looked up from germline, CDR1 is SGHRS and CDR2 is YFSETQ. This CDR3 comprises 13 residues. With 0 bases removed from V and 5 bases from J, the gap between germline ends came to 8 bases. The CDR3 DNA follows: TGCGCCAGCAGCTTGGCCGGTGTTACTGAAGCTTTCTTT. This sequence encodes CASSLAGVTEAFF.

Many counts were recorded for this clonotype. The J gene is TRBJ1-2, the V gene TRBV20-1, with 7 bases fitting TRBD1. In germline, CDR1 is DFQATT, CDR2 SNEGSKA (reference sequence). V was pared by 6 bases and J by 4 bases, with 2 bases of the junction left unmatched. CDR3 size: 11 residues. CDR3 region: CSARQGYGYTF. The DNA of the CDR3 is TGCAGTGCGCGACAGGGCTATGGCTACACCTTC.

This clonotype has at least ten counts. The chain recombines TRBV5-1 with TRBJ1-1; the D is unclear. The CDR3 loop spans 13 amino acids. The V and J ends lost 0 bases and 4 bases respectively, with 7 bases between them. CDR1 and CDR2 from the germline V gene are SGHRS and YFSETQ. The CDR3 reads CASSLGRGTEAFF. As DNA, the CDR3 is TGCGCCAGCAGCTTGGGCCGGGGCACTGAAGCTTTCTTT.

This clonotype was counted many times. The V and J genes are TRBV6-1 and TRBJ2-7; 9 nucleotides match TRBD1. The trim removed 3 bases at V and 2 bases at J, leaving 2 bases unmatched. The germline CDR1 and CDR2 sequences are MNHNS and SASEGT. The CDR3 extends over 14 amino acids. This CDR3 reads CASSDDRGAYEQYF. In DNA, the CDR3 is TGTGCCAGCAGTGATGACAGGGGGGCCTACGAGCAGTACTTC.

This clonotype appeared a few times. The rearrangement joins TRBV11-1 to TRBJ2-7; a weak D match, TRBD2 (6 bases). Germline V gives CDR1 SGHAT, CDR2 FQDESV (reference sequence). The CDR3 contains 15 residues. Trimming removed 2 bases from V and 0 bases from J, with 11 bases in between. The chain's CDR3 is CASSLLARNSYEQYF. In DNA form, the CDR3 reads TGTGCCAGCAGCTTACTAGCGCGGAACTCCTACGAGCAGTACTTC.

This clonotype was seen repeatedly, ten times or more. The V gene is TRBV10-3, the J gene TRBJ2-2; no clear D. The germline V gene has CDR1 ENHRY and CDR2 SYGVKD. V lost 6 bases and J 1 base, leaving 0 bases between the germline ends. The CDR3 contains 11 residues. CDR3 DNA sequence: TGTGCCATCAGGAACACCGGGGAGCTGTTTTTT. It encodes CAIRNTGELFF.

V and J are TRBV19 and TRBJ1-6; D is undetermined. CDR3 size: 16 residues. Germline V gene sequence: CDR1 LNHDA, CDR2 SQIVND (reference sequence). With 3 bases removed from V and 7 bases from J, the gap between germline ends came to 16 bases. The DNA for the CDR3 is TGTGCCAGTAGTATTCGGGCTCCGAGGGAGAATTCACCCCTCCACTTT. It codes for CASSIRAPRENSPLHF.

In this sample, this clonotype turned up many times. This chain uses TRBV5-1 with TRBJ1-1; D call uncertain. Trimming removed 6 bases at V and 11 bases at J, with 23 bases between. Per the germline V gene, CDR1 is SGHRS and CDR2 is YFSETQ. This CDR3 contains 14 residues. This CDR3 reads CASTPTSGRPGAFF. The CDR3, as DNA: TGCGCCAGCACTCCGACTTCTGGGCGCCCGGGGGCTTTCTTT.

This clonotype was seen repeatedly, ten times or more. This chain's CDR3 is CASFLGDRGGEQFF. Here the CDR3 DNA reads TGTGCCAGCTTTCTCGGGGACAGGGGAGGTGAGCAGTTCTTC. The chain combines TRBV18 with TRBJ2-1; 10 bases line up with TRBD1. The germline V gene encodes CDR1 KGHSH and CDR2 LQKENI. The CDR3 spans 14 residues. The V gene end was trimmed by 7 bases and the J gene end by 9 bases; junction bases not matched to a gene: 9.

The sample holds many counts of this clonotype. This chain connects TRBV5-1 to TRBJ1-2, with a weak D call TRBD1 (5 bases). CDR1 and CDR2 (germline): SGHRS, YFSETQ. The CDR3 is made up of 13 amino acids. The V end was cut by 2 bases, the J end by 2 bases, with 7 bases between. The CDR3 region has the DNA TGCGCCAGCAGCTTACGACAGAACTATGGCTACACCTTC. It translates to CASSLRQNYGYTF.

This clonotype was observed many times. The gene calls are TRBV20-1 and TRBJ1-1; no clear D gene. The CDR3 loop spans 17 amino acids. Per the germline V gene, CDR1 is DFQATT and CDR2 is SNEGSKA (reference sequence). Trimming took 5 bases from V and 1 from J, leaving 23 bases between them. In DNA form, the CDR3 reads TGCAGTGCTCGCGACTTGAGGTCCTACACGAAGAACACTGAAGCTTTCTTT. Its translation: CSARDLRSYTKNTEAFF.

V usage is TRBV19 and J usage is TRBJ2-1; possible D gene TRBD1, 6 bases. Germline V gene data show CDR1 as LNHDA and CDR2 as SQIVND (reference sequence). V was clipped by 9 bases and J by 8 bases, with 20 bases between them. The CDR3 spans 14 residues. DNA for the CDR3: TGTGCCAGCTCTTTCCAGGGGTTGTCCGATGAGCAGTTCTTC. It encodes CASSFQGLSDEQFF.

As to this clonotype: One end of the junction is discordant with germline, which a read error may explain. The rearrangement uses TRBV5-1 and TRBJ1-1; D is unresolved. The CDR3 loop spans 16 amino acids. Germline V gene lookup returns CDR1 SGHRS and CDR2 YFSETQ. This CDR3 is CASSLEPRHANTEAFF. The CDR3, as DNA: TGCGCCAGCAGCTTGGAACCGCGACACGCTAACACTGAAGCTTTCTTC.

This clonotype was recorded at least ten times. J is TRBJ2-3 and V is TRBV4-2; 13 positions agree with TRBD2. V lost 4 bases and J lost 2; bases outside the gene matches: 3. There are 16 residues in the CDR3. Germline CDR1 reads LGHNA; CDR2 reads YNFKEQ. The CDR3: CASSLGLAGNTDTQYF. The CDR3 DNA sequence: TGTGCCAGCAGCCTGGGACTAGCGGGAAACACAGATACGCAGTATTTT.

There are many counts of this clonotype. V usage is TRBV5-1 and J usage is TRBJ2-1; 7 positions match TRBD2. V shed 7 bases, J shed 0 bases, and the junction held 7 bases outside the gene matches. This CDR3 is built from 15 residues. Germline values: CDR1 SGHRS, CDR2 YFSETQ. The DNA of the CDR3 is TGCGCCAGCTGCTACGAGCGGGGCTCCTACAATGAGCAGTTCTTC. Protein sequence: CASCYERGSYNEQFF.

This clonotype was counted at least ten times. The rearrangement joins TRBV5-1 to TRBJ1-1; 7 nucleotides line up with TRBD1. The ends lost 2 bases at V and 4 bases at J; junction bases unmatched: 5. The CDR3 covers 14 residues. Germline CDR1 reads SGHRS; CDR2 reads YFSETQ. The CDR3 loop reads CASSFGQVPTEAFF. The CDR3 bases are TGCGCCAGCAGCTTTGGACAGGTCCCCACTGAAGCTTTCTTT.

This clonotype was counted a few times. V is TRBV18 and J is TRBJ2-1, with unresolved D. Trimming removed 2 bases from V and 4 bases from J, with 12 bases in between. CDR1 and CDR2 (germline): KGHSH, LQKENI. The CDR3 sequence is 15 residues long. The CDR3 loop reads CASSPEGLLYNEQFF. CDR3 DNA: TGTGCCAGCTCACCAGAAGGTCTTCTTTACAATGAGCAGTTCTTC. The variable domain in full, completed from reference TRBV18 and TRBJ2-1, reads NAGVMQNPRHLVRRRGQEARLRCSPMKGHSHVYWYRQLPEEGLKFMVYLQKENIIDESGMPKERFSAEFPKEGPSILRIQQVVRGDSAAYFCASSPEGLLYNEQFFGPGTRLTVL.

A note on this clonotype: It may be a read error: a sequence one base away is much more abundant. The V and J genes are TRBV27 and TRBJ2-1; D possibly corresponds to TRBD2 (6 bases). Per germline, CDR1 MNHEY and CDR2 SMNVEV (reference sequence). V lost 3 bases to trimming and J lost 14 bases, with 17 bases between them. The length of the CDR3 is 13 residues. The CDR3 spells CASSLEAGTWEFF. CDR3 nucleotide sequence: TGTGCCAGCAGTTTGGAGGCCGGGACTTGGGAGTTCTTC.

This clonotype was counted ten times or more. The rearrangement links TRBV7-2 to TRBJ1-2; D uncertain. CDR3 length: 14 residues. The germline CDR1 and CDR2 sequences are SGHTA and FQGNSA. V was cut by 1 base and J by 1 base, with 7 bases left in between. The CDR3 coding sequence is TGTGCCAGCAGCTTAGAGGCGGTTAACTATGGCTACACCTTC. Protein: CASSLEAVNYGYTF.

This clonotype was seen at least ten times. The chain has TRBV24-1 and TRBJ2-1; TRBD2 might be the D (6 bases). CDR1 and CDR2 from the germline V gene are KGHDR and SFDVKD. Trimming left V 2 bases short and J 9 bases short, with 19 bases between. CDR3 length equals 16 residues. The CDR3 region is CATSDSTGSSPAEQFF. The CDR3 DNA follows: TGTGCCACCAGTGATTCCACCGGGAGCTCCCCTGCTGAGCAGTTCTTC.